This TCR beta chain was profiled in a study of shared clonotypes between healthy human individuals. Study at large: Three plates each covered CD4 naive and memory; CD8 naive two, CD8 memory one. Overall study findings and caveats: Memory subsets generally showed smaller estimated richness than naive subsets did.

Deep level was the assay's run setting. Data came from immunoSEQ multiplex PCR; TCRdb stores just in-frame clones and leaves some out. The sample contains about 2.5 million clones, 92% of which appear only once. The investigators split CD4+ cells into a CD45RA+ naive subset and a CD45RA-negative memory subset. A note on this clone: Its antigen is currently unknown.

Looked up from germline, CDR1 is MDHEN and CDR2 is SYDVKM. The junction had 7 bases not matched to a gene; V was cut back by 6 bases and J by 1 base. This CDR3 has 16 residues. This chain connects TRBV28 to TRBJ2-5, with 11 bases identical to TRBD2. This receptor was taken from a man younger than 30 in good health. Some clones in this sample may be carry-over from other donors' samples. Sequenced material: naive CD4+ T cells from PBMCs. Stated subset: CD45RA+ positively selected. The chain's CDR3 is CASSLLGTSGQETQYF. Here the CDR3 DNA reads TGTGCCAGCAGCCTATTAGGGACTAGCGGCCAAGAGACCCAGTACTTC.